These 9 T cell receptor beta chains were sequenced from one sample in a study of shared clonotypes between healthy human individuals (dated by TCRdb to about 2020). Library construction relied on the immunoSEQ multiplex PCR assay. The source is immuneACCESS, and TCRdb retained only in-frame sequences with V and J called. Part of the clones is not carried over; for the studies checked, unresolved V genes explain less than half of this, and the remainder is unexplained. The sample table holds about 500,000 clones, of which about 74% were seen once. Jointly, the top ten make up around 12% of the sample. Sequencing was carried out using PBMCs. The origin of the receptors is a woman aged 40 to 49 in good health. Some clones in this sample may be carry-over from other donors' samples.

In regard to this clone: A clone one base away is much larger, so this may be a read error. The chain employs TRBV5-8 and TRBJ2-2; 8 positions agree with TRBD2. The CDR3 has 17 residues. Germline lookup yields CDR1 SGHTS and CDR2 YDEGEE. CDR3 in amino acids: CASSLVRGRTYTWELFF. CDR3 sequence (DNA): TGTGCCAGCAGCTTGGTGCGCGGGAGGACGTACACCTGGGAGCTGTTTTTT.

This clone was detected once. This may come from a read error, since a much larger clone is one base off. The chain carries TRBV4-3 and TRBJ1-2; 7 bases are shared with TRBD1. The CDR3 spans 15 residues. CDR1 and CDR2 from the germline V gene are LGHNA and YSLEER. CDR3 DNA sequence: TGCGCCAGCAGCCAAGAGAGGACAGGAGTCTATGGCTGCACCTTC. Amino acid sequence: CASSQERTGVYGCTF.

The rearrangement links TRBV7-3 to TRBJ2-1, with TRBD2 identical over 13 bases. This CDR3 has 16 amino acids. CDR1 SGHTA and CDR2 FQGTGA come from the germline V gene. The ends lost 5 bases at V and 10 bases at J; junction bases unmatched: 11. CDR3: CASSTRTSGRSGEQFF. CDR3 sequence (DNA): TGTGCCAGCAGCACCCGGACTAGCGGGAGATCCGGCGAGCAGTTCTTC.

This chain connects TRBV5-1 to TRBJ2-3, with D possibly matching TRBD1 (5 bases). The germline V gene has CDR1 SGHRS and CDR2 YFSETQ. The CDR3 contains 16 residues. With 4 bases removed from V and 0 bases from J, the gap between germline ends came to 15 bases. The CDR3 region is CASSGTGARSTDTQYF. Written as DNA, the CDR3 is TGCGCCAGCAGCGGAACAGGTGCACGTAGCACAGATACGCAGTATTTT.

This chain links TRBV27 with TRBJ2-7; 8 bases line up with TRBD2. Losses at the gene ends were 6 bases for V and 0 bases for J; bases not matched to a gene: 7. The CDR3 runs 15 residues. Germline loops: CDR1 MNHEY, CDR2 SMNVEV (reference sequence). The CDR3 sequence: CASRVTGGRSYEQYF. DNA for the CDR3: TGTGCCAGCAGAGTAACGGGAGGGCGCTCCTACGAGCAGTACTTC.

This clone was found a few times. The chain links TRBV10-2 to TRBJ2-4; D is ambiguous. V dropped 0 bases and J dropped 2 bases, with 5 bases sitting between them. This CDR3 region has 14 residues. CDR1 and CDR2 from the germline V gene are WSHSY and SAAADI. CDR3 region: CASSESSTKNIQYF. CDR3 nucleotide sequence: TGCGCCAGCAGTGAGTCGTCGACCAAAAACATTCAGTACTTC.

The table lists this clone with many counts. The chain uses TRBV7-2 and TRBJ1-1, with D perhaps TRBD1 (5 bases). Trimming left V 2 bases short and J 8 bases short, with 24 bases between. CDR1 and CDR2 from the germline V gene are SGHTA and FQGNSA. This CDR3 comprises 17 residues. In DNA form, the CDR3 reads TGTGCCAGCAGCTTACATGGTCCCGGTCGGGGGACTTGGGAAGCTTTCTTT. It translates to CASSLHGPGRGTWEAFF.

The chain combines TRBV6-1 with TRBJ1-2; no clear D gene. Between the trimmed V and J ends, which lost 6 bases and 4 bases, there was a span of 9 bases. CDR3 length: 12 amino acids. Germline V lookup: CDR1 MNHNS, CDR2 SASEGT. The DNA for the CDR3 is TGTGCCAGCAGGGAATACTCCTATGGCTACACCTTC. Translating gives CASREYSYGYTF.

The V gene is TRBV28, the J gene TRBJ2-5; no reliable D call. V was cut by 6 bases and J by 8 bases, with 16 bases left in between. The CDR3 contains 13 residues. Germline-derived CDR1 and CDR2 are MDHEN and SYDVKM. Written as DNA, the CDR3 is TGTGCCAGCAGCCCCCCCTCCACCGGTACCCAGTACTTC. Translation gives CASSPPSTGTQYF. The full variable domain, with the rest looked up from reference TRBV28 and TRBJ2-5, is DVKVTQSSRYLVKRTGEKVFLECVQDMDHENMFWYRQDPGLGLRLIYFSYDVKMKEKGDIPEGYSVSREKKERFSLILESASTNQTSMYLCASSPPSTGTQYFGPGTRLLVL.